The clone carrying this T cell receptor (beta chain) was observed once. Its specificity is not known. This table comes from immunoSEQ multiplex PCR, and its TCRdb copy is limited to in-frame clones, with some not included. The table lists several thousand clones, 74% of them singletons. This sample is drawn from a study of T cell repertoires in ileal Crohn's disease. Study-wide results and limits: Mucosal expansions were suggested to be mainly CD8 T cells. Compared with non-smokers, active smokers at surgery showed more clonal expansions.

V shed 1 base and J shed 6 bases, with 9 bases lying between them. The CDR3 is 13 amino acids. Germline CDR1 is MDHEN and CDR2 is SYDVKM. The sequencing input was ileal tissue. The V call is TRBV28, the J call TRBJ1-2; TRBD1 is a possible D gene (6 bases). This TCR was recovered from an adult with Crohn's disease. The CDR3 protein is CASSLSAGDGYTF. CDR3 DNA: TGTGCCAGCAGTTTATCGGCAGGGGATGGCTACACCTTC.